A single sample is the source of the 15 T cell receptor beta chains below, sequenced in a study of cytomegalovirus exposure and HLA in healthy donors. The table came from immunoSEQ multiplex PCR; TCRdb's copy has only in-frame clones and leaves some out. The sample records under 200,000 clones, about 95% being singletons. Sequencing was carried out using PBMCs. These receptors came from a woman aged 18-29 years in good health and CMV-seronegative.

The V call is TRBV6-6, the J call TRBJ1-2; 7 bases are shared with TRBD1. This CDR3 spans 14 amino acids. Unmatched junction bases numbered 5, after V lost 7 bases and J lost 0 bases. CDR1 and CDR2 from the germline V gene are MNHNY and SVGAGI (reference sequence). DNA of the CDR3: TGTGCCAGCATCCGGGACAGATCTAACTATGGCTACACCTTC. Its translation is CASIRDRSNYGYTF.

The chain uses TRBV5-1 and TRBJ2-5; 9 bases agree with TRBD2. With 2 bases clipped from V and 2 bases from J, the junction kept 4 bases outside the gene matches. The CDR3 runs to 15 residues. Per germline, CDR1 SGHRS and CDR2 YFSETQ. This CDR3 reads CASSFSGGTQETQYF. The CDR3 coding sequence is TGCGCCAGCAGCTTCAGCGGGGGGACACAAGAGACCCAGTACTTC.

V and J are TRBV19 and TRBJ1-2, with D tentatively TRBD1 (6 bases). Germline CDR1 and CDR2: LNHDA and SQIVND (reference sequence). Trimming took 4 bases from V and 7 from J, leaving 16 bases between them. The CDR3 is 14 residues long. DNA for the CDR3: TGTGCCAGTAGTACGACCAGGGGCCAGGGTGGCTACACCTTC. Translated: CASSTTRGQGGYTF.

This chain links TRBV6-5 with TRBJ2-7; maybe TRBD1 (5 bases). Looked up from germline, CDR1 is MNHEY and CDR2 is SVGAGI. Trimming cost V 4 bases and J 4 bases, with 8 bases left between them. CDR3 length: 12 amino acids. Here the CDR3 reads CASSSTVYEQYF. CDR3 coding DNA: TGTGCCAGCAGTTCGACAGTGTACGAGCAGTACTTC.

The chain carries TRBV7-9 and TRBJ2-7; 7 bases fit TRBD1. Looked up from germline, CDR1 is SEHNR and CDR2 is FQNEAQ (reference sequence). V shed 5 bases, J shed 3 bases, and the junction held 4 bases outside the gene matches. The CDR3 spans 13 residues. CDR3 nucleotide sequence: TGTGCCAGCAGCAGGGACAGCCTCTACGAGCAGTACTTC. Residues: CASSRDSLYEQYF.

The J gene is TRBJ2-7, the V gene TRBV7-2; D perhaps matches TRBD2 (6 bases). The V gene's germline CDR1 is SGHTA and CDR2 FQGNSA. The CDR3 totals 14 residues. The V end lost 3 bases, the J end lost 1 base, and 10 bases lay between the germline ends. CDR3 protein: CASSFRDFSYEQYF. CDR3 nucleotides: TGTGCCAGCAGCTTCCGGGACTTTTCCTACGAGCAGTACTTC.

The chain links TRBV4-3 to TRBJ2-7; a weak D match, TRBD2 (5 bases). This CDR3 is built from 14 residues. Germline CDR1 LGHNA, CDR2 YSLEER. The V end lost 4 bases, the J end lost 0 bases, and 10 bases lay between the germline ends. CDR3 amino acids: CASSPSEGSYEQYF. The CDR3 coding sequence is TGCGCCAGCAGCCCGTCAGAGGGCTCCTACGAGCAGTACTTC.

The CDR3 spells CASSQGGRAFF. In DNA form, the CDR3 reads TGTGCCAGCAGTCAGGGAGGGAGAGCTTTCTTT. This chain connects TRBV6-5 to TRBJ1-1, with a possible D match to TRBD1 (5 bases). This CDR3 is built from 11 residues. V lost 5 bases and J 10 bases, leaving 11 bases between the germline ends. Germline V lookup: CDR1 MNHEY, CDR2 SVGAGI.

V usage is TRBV7-2 and J usage is TRBJ2-7, with 8 bases lining up with TRBD2. In germline, CDR1 is SGHTA, CDR2 FQGNSA. Losses at the gene ends were 2 bases for V and 4 bases for J; bases not matched to a gene: 4. There are 14 residues in the CDR3. DNA for the CDR3: TGTGCCAGCAGCTTATTGCGGGGGGATTACGAGCAGTACTTC. Protein: CASSLLRGDYEQYF.

The J gene is TRBJ1-6, the V gene TRBV19; TRBD1 aligns across 8 bases. This CDR3 comprises 14 residues. Germline V lookup: CDR1 LNHDA, CDR2 SQIVND (reference sequence). Trimming cost V 8 bases and J 8 bases; bases outside gene matches: 8. The CDR3 sequence: CASGQGGLYSPLHF. DNA of the CDR3: TGTGCCAGTGGACAGGGTGGGTTGTATTCACCCCTCCACTTT.

The chain couples TRBV27 to TRBJ2-5; unclear D gene. Germline V gene sequence: CDR1 MNHEY, CDR2 SMNVEV (reference sequence). Trimming cost V 5 bases and J 0 bases, with 10 bases left between them. The CDR3 contains 14 residues. The CDR3 sequence: CASSLGSHQETQYF. The CDR3 bases are TGTGCCAGCAGTCTGGGCAGCCACCAAGAGACCCAGTACTTC.

This sequence joins TRBV29-1 and TRBJ2-3, with 7 nucleotides matching TRBD2. There are 14 residues in the CDR3. CDR1 and CDR2 from the germline V gene are SQVTM and ANQGSEA. The V segment lost 6 bases and the J segment 2 bases; nucleotides outside the gene matches: 8. CDR3 sequence reads: CSVATGRDTDTQYF. Written as DNA, the CDR3 is TGCAGCGTCGCGACTGGGAGGGACACAGATACGCAGTATTTT.

V usage is TRBV4-2 and J usage is TRBJ2-1; TRBD1 is a possible D gene (5 bases). V was cut by 0 bases and J by 7 bases, with 13 bases left in between. Germline assignment: CDR1 LGHNA and CDR2 YNFKEQ. The CDR3 extends over 15 amino acids. The CDR3 bases are TGTGCCAGCAGCCAAGAAAGGGGCAGTTGGAATGAGCAGTTCTTC. Translation: CASSQERGSWNEQFF.

The rearrangement uses TRBV29-1 and TRBJ2-1; tentative D call: TRBD2 (6 bases). This CDR3 contains 11 residues. Germline CDR1 and CDR2: SQVTM and ANQGSEA. Trimming removed 7 bases from V and 6 bases from J, with 10 bases in between. The CDR3: CSAGGFNEQFF. Written as DNA, the CDR3 is TGCAGCGCCGGGGGTTTCAATGAGCAGTTCTTC.

The chain uses TRBV19 and TRBJ1-6; D gene unclear. CDR1 and CDR2 from the germline V gene are LNHDA and SQIVND (reference sequence). The CDR3 has 15 amino acids. The V and J ends lost 3 bases and 2 bases respectively, with 8 bases between them. Here the CDR3 DNA reads TGTGCCAGTAGTATGAGGGATCCCTATAATTCACCCCTCCACTTT. It is translated as CASSMRDPYNSPLHF. Together with reference TRBV19 and TRBJ1-6, the CDR3 gives the full variable domain: DGGITQSPKYLFRKEGQNVTLSCEQNLNHDAMYWYRQDPGQGLRLIYYSQIVNDFQKGDIAEGYSVSREKKESFPLTVTSAQKNPTAFYLCASSMRDPYNSPLHFGNGTRLTVT.